The sequence of this T cell receptor beta chain was determined in a study of early T cells in non-severe SARS-CoV-2 infection (dated by TCRdb to the early 2020s). Study-wide context: TCR sequencing used bulk RNA from unsorted whole blood, so alpha and beta chains could not be paired.

The protocol used for the library was 5' RACE. The sequencer listed for this sample is NextSeq 500. Unique molecular identifiers were attached to individual cDNA molecules in the TCR library protocol so that sequencing error and PCR bias could be corrected. Sequencing covered both TCR alpha and beta chains, and within each sample the abundances of alpha and beta sequences were tightly co-correlated. The original pipeline was this. Decombinator V4 was used to annotate TCR sequences for V gene, J gene and CDR3. TCRs were defined as expanded if a significant change between any two time points was detected under a Poisson model with p below 0.0001. TCR abundances were normalised to the total number of TCRs sequenced per sample and were expressed as counts per million. TRAV1-2 paired with TRAJ12, TRAJ20 or TRAJ33 defined MAIT TCRs, while TRAV10 paired with TRAJ18 defined iNKT TCRs. VDJdb, accessed on 1 November 2021, was searched for TCRs annotated for CMV, EBV and SARS-CoV-2, and TCRs annotated for more than one antigen were excluded. TCRdb's own reprocessing of the public reads used fastp at Q25 and MiXCR and kept productive beta chains. Rows matching on CDR3 protein sequence are summarized as one entry with the most common DNA and genes. TCRdb's processing, not the study's, gives the V and J calls here. The sample table shows fewer than 65,000 distinct CDR3 sequences, and about 10% are seen once. Together, the top ten hold approximately 4.1% of the sample.

CDR1 is given as LGHDT and CDR2 as YNNKEL, both from the germline V gene (reference sequence). The junction shows trimming of 4 bases on V and 4 bases on J, plus 16 bases between the germline ends. Including the terminal cysteine and phenylalanine, the CDR3 comprises 15 residues. Only CDR3 DNA is held: 45 bases, read in frame from base 1. This was a case-control study nested in a cohort of healthcare workers in London, UK, who had nasopharyngeal swab PCR tests and blood samples taken every week. Healthcare workers were recruited between 23 and 31 March 2020, during the week of the UK lockdown, and were followed weekly for up to roughly 16 weeks. This clonotype appeared many times. What antigen it recognizes has not been identified. Base quality data are lacking; no much larger clone is found one base away. What the work shows at the level of the full study, not this receptor alone: VDJdb matching was skewed toward anti-spike CD8 responses, so virus-specific expansions were likely underestimated and private and CD4 specificities were missed.

Source material: whole blood. This TCR came from an adult who was a healthcare worker with PCR-confirmed SARS-CoV-2 infection or an uninfected control (not recorded which). Recombination joined TRBV3-1 with TRBJ1-2; a weak D assignment points to TRBD1 (6 bases agree). The DNA sequence reads TGTGCCAGCAGCCCTGATGGGGGCAACTTCTATGGCTACACCTTC. Its coded protein is CASSPDGGNFYGYTF.